What follows are 2 T cell receptor beta chains derived from one specimen sequenced in a study of blood T cell repertoires in COVID-19. Sequenced by immunoSEQ multiplex PCR; TCRdb stores in-frame clones only, minus some. The data contain some 250,000 clones, about four fifths of them seen just once; the ten biggest clones take up approximately 10%. Sequenced input: peripheral blood. The receptors here all came from a woman of 80 years or more with acute or convalescent COVID-19.

This clone was detected once. The chain carries TRBV5-1 and TRBJ1-6, with D maybe TRBD1 (5 bases). This CDR3 comprises 13 residues. V gave up 3 bases and J gave up 8 bases, with 9 bases separating them. The germline gives CDR1 SGHRS, CDR2 YFSETQ. The DNA for the CDR3 is TGCGCCAGCAGCTCCGACAGTTATTCACCCCTCCACTTT. Translation: CASSSDSYSPLHF.

The rearrangement uses TRBV11-3 and TRBJ2-2; D remains ambiguous. Germline V lookup: CDR1 SGHNT, CDR2 YENEEA. Trimming removed 0 bases from V and 4 bases from J, with 6 bases in between. The CDR3 covers 14 residues. The CDR3 protein is CASSLEYSTGELFF. The CDR3, as DNA: TGTGCCAGCAGCTTAGAATACAGCACCGGGGAGCTGTTTTTT.